This paragraph covers one TCR beta chain sequence. The sample is drawn from a study of T cell responses to AZD1222 COVID-19 vaccine. This table comes from immunoSEQ multiplex PCR, and its TCRdb copy is limited to in-frame clones, with some not included. Of about 160,000 clones in the sample, roughly nine tenths are singletons; the top ten hold about 3.8%. The germline gives CDR1 SGHNT, CDR2 YENEEA. V lost 5 bases and J 3 bases, leaving 11 bases between the germline ends. The CDR3 length is 13 residues. The sample was peripheral blood, taken 28 days after the second AZD1222 dose. The TCR sequence derives from an adult who received the AZD1222 COVID-19 vaccine. The chain recombines TRBV11-3 with TRBJ2-7, with D perhaps matching TRBD1 or TRBD2 (5 bases each). CDR3 region: CASSRDPYYEQYF. CDR3 in DNA: TGTGCCAGCAGCCGGGACCCTTACTACGAGCAGTACTTC. The variable domain in full, with the rest retrieved from reference TRBV11-3 and TRBJ2-7, is EAGVVQSPRYKIIEKKQPVAFWCNPISGHNTLYWYLQNLGQGPELLIRYENEEAVDDSQLPKDRFSAERLKGVDSTLKIQPAELGDSAVYLCASSRDPYYEQYFGPGTRLTVT.